This T cell receptor (beta chain) was sequenced for a study of identical twins (dated by TCRdb to the mid-2010s). Concerning the study at large: To test whether fetal clonotypes persist, the study used deep sequencing on TCR alpha and beta repertoires from monozygotic twins, unrelated adults of various ages, and cord blood. To rule out contamination, replicate twin experiments were performed at different times with different library preparation protocols. The investigation overall reported the following: Abundant cord blood beta clonotypes carried fewer insertions; young adult naive repertoires showed a weaker similar trend, while memory repertoires showed none. Zero-insertion analyses could be partly confounded by invariant T cells such as MAIT and iNKT, although diverse VJ usage argued against such confounding for most clonotypes. A weaker excess of twin sharing was found in beta out-of-frame sequences because the signal-to-noise ratio was lowered by fewer shared sequences. Because the same donors could not be followed over many years, the conclusions relied on cross-sectional statistical analysis. In monozygotic twins, out-of-frame TCR alpha sharing was systematically underestimated by recombination models, although the models agreed with sharing between unrelated individuals. Compared with coincidental sharing between unrelated individuals, an excess of low generation-probability sequences was observed among out-of-frame TCR alpha sequences shared between twins.

The library relied on 5' RACE. Instrument used: Illumina HiSeq 2000. A universal primer binding site was added through template switching, and the final cDNA carried a unique molecular identifier so that TCR cDNA molecules could be counted accurately. First-strand cDNA for TCR alpha and beta chains was synthesized from specific primers in the conserved constant-segment region. Each cDNA library was double barcoded, with a SMART-Mk sample barcode plus Illumina barcodes, to control for contamination. TruSeq adapter sequences and Illumina sample barcodes were added in two successive PCR steps. The TCR alpha and beta cDNA libraries were sequenced on the Illumina HiSeq platform using custom primers. In the authors' own workflow: Unique molecular identifiers were extracted from raw reads with MiGEC, and CDR3 positions were determined with MiXCR. For each individual, recombination models were inferred using an EM algorithm with the repgenHMM and IGoR tools. The analysis of shared clonotypes was done with the tcR package in R, with sharing normalized by the product of cloneset sizes. Out-of-frame nonproductive sequences were analyzed to study raw recombination free of thymic and clonal selection effects. TCRdb trimmed the raw reads at Q25, called clones with MiXCR and kept productive beta chains. Duplicate CDR3 protein sequences are folded into a single record with the most common DNA and genes. TCRdb's processing, not the study's, gives the V and J calls here. The sample table records approximately 1.8 million distinct CDR3 sequences; roughly 35% of these occur just once. Of the sample, approximately 0.29% is held by the ten largest clones.

This clonotype showed up many times. No antigen is known for it. No base qualities exist here, and no much larger clone lies one base off it. All donors were healthy Caucasians. Inclusive of the bounding cysteine and phenylalanine, the CDR3 is 13 residues long. CDR3 DNA only is kept here, 39 bases in frame from base 1. V drops 3 bases and J drops 5 bases, leaving 11 bases in between. Based on the germline V gene, the CDR1 and CDR2 sequences are SGDLS and YYNGEE. The source is a newborn girl in good health. This chain is built from TRBV9 and TRBJ1-2, with no confident D gene call. Sequencing input: cord blood. The sequence in DNA is TGTGCCAGCAGCGCGTGGACGGATTATGGCTACACCTTC. Its amino acids are CASSAWTDYGYTF.